The present T cell receptor beta chain was sequenced within a study of T-cell memory formation after mild COVID-19. Germline CDR1 SGHTA, CDR2 FQGNSA. The CDR3 contains 13 residues. Trimming shortened V by 5 bases and J by 1 base, and 7 bases separated the two germline ends. One entry per CDR3 protein, called by TCRdb with MiXCR from the 5' RACE reads. The data contain roughly 12,000 distinct CDR3 sequences, roughly 15% of them singletons. The specimen was PBMCs or a T cell subset sorted from them (not recorded which). The rearrangement joins TRBV7-2 to TRBJ2-3; TRBD1 might be the D (5 bases). The source of this sequence is a man younger than 30 who had mild COVID-19 (a few samples of this study predate the infection). Cell type and time point are not known. This chain's CDR3 is CASSGHRTDTQYF. CDR3 bases: TGTGCCAGCAGCGGACACCGCACAGATACGCAGTATTTT.